This T cell receptor beta chain was recorded in a study of CXCR3-negative and CXCR3-positive naive CD8 T cells. Study-level background: Sequencing yielded around 150 million TRB reads, roughly 1.5 +/- 0.3 million per library.

In the case of this clonotype: Its antigen is currently unknown.

Study-level points and caveats: Greater hydrophobicity was found in TRB CDR3s of CXCR3-positive naive cells than of CXCR3-negative naive cells. Memory CD8+ cells showed much lower diversity, while both naive subsets were comparably high.

The TRB libraries of cDNA were built by UMI-labeled 5' RACE. Reanalyzing the 5' RACE reads, TCRdb keeps one entry per CDR3 protein, without DNA. In all, the sample yields roughly 93,000 distinct CDR3 sequences. Triplicate sorts, around 300,000 cells apiece, were made for each CD8+ T cell subset. The CD45RO-CCR7+CD27+CD95- phenotype denoted naive CD8+ T cells. The germline V gene has CDR1 SGHVS and CDR2 FQNEAQ. This CDR3 contains 14 residues. The TCR was taken from a human donor in good health. Some clones in this sample may be carry-over from other donors' samples. This sequence joins TRBV7-8 and TRBJ2-5; TCRdb's assignment of TRBD1 cannot be checked, as there is no DNA. Material for sequencing was naive CXCR3+ CD8+ T cells from blood. The subset denotes: CD45RO-CCR7+CD27+CD95- naive CD8+ T cells expressing CXCR3 (TNR3+). The CDR3: CASSLGAGQETQYF.